A selection of T cell receptor beta chains follows, all from one sample in a study of molecular identifiers for immune sequencing clone quantification. TCRdb processed the PCR reads anew with MiXCR; each CDR3 protein has one entry. Here the sample spans more than 250,000 distinct CDR3 sequences, over 20% being singletons. Sequences were obtained from naive CD8+ T cells from blood, with Jurkat cell RNA spiked in. The receptors shown here come from a human donor in good health. Some libraries in this study had Jurkat cell RNA spiked in. The CDR3 runs from the conserved cysteine through the conserved F or W. The order of the fields is D gene, J gene, clone size, V gene, CDR3 DNA, CDR3 protein. The D gene is left open where the match is weak. Not every row has a clone size; where given, it reads once, few, many or a size class.

>TRBD2|TRBJ2-7|-|TRBV20-1
TGCAGAGCTAGAGGATTGCGGGAGGCGATCTACGAGCAGTACTTC
CRARGLREAIYEQYF
>TRBD2|TRBJ2-3|-|TRBV5-8
TGTGCCAGCAGCTTGGAAGGGAGGGGCACAGATACGCAGTATTTT
CASSLEGRGTDTQYF
>-|TRBJ1-5|-|TRBV12-3/TRBV12-4
TGTGCCAGCAGTAAAGACAGTAGCAATCAGCCCCAGCATTTT
CASSKDSSNQPQHF
>-|TRBJ2-5|many|TRBV5-1
TGCGCCAGCAGCTTGTACTCAGGACAAGAGACCCAGTACTTC
CASSLYSGQETQYF
>TRBD1|TRBJ1-5|many|TRBV6-6
TGTGCCACTGATTACGGACAGGGGAATCAGCCCCAGCATTTT
CATDYGQGNQPQHF
>-|TRBJ1-1|few|TRBV21-1
TGTGCCAGCAGCTCCCGGCGTCTGTGCAGAAGGTCCGTCACTGAAGCTTTCTTT
CASSSRRLCRRSVTEAFF
>-|TRBJ1-1|few|TRBV19
TGTGCCAATAGTACCTGGGCCACTGAAGCTTTCTTT
CANSTWATEAFF
>-|TRBJ2-2|many|TRBV29-1
TGCAGCACCAGGGCAGAGAACACCGGGGAGCTGTTTTTT
CSTRAENTGELFF
>-|TRBJ2-5|-|TRBV10-2
TGCGCCAGCACTAGCGTTAAGTCCCAAGAGACCCAGTACTTC
CASTSVKSQETQYF
>-|TRBJ2-3|-|TRBV6-6
TGTGCCAGCAGTACACCTAGTCTGGCGGGGGATACGCAGTATTTT
CASSTPSLAGDTQYF
>TRBD1|TRBJ1-6|many|TRBV20-1
TGCAGTGCTTGGGTCACAGGGGAAAATTCACCCCTCCACTTT
CSAWVTGENSPLHF
>-|TRBJ2-3|-|TRBV18
TGTGCCAGCTCACCGTCGCTCTCAGGGGTAGAAGATACGCAGTATTTT
CASSPSLSGVEDTQYF
>-|TRBJ1-1|-|TRBV19
TGTGCCAGTAGTATAGATTGGGGGCCCACTGGAGCTTTCTTT
CASSIDWGPTGAFF
>-|TRBJ2-3|many|TRBV20-1
TGCAGTGTCCGAGAGTTAGGACAAACTAGGAGGGATACGCAGTATTTT
CSVRELGQTRRDTQYF
>TRBD1|TRBJ2-7|many|TRBV7-6
TGTGCCAGCAGCCCGACAGGGTCCGAGCAGTACTTC
CASSPTGSEQYF
>TRBD1|TRBJ2-7|few|TRBV4-1
TGCGCCAGCAGCCGAGGGACAGGGGAAACCTACGAGCAGTACTTC
CASSRGTGETYEQYF
>TRBD2|TRBJ2-5|many|TRBV7-2
TGTGCCAGCAGCCCAAGACTAGCGGGACTTGGAGAGACCCAGTACTTC
CASSPRLAGLGETQYF
>TRBD2|TRBJ2-7|many|TRBV4-3
TGCGCCAGCAGCACCCTAGCGGGGAGCCTACACGAGCAGTACTTC
CASSTLAGSLHEQYF
>TRBD2|TRBJ2-7|many|TRBV5-3
TGTGCCAGAAGCTTGTATAGGATCTGCGGGGGGACTATTTCCTACGAGCAGTACTTC
CARSLYRICGGTISYEQYF
>-|TRBJ2-3|-|TRBV5-5
TGTGCCAGCAGATCTCGGGACGGGGCCACAGATACGCAGTATTTT
CASRSRDGATDTQYF